The entry below gives a single T cell receptor (beta chain) sequence along with its context. From germline, CDR1 is LGHNA and CDR2 YSLEER. Trimming stripped 1 base from V and 3 bases from J, with 16 bases between. This CDR3 contains 16 residues. This sample is part of a study of T cell clones after liver transplantation. For the study at large: TCRbeta sequencing after a pre-transplant mixed lymphocyte reaction identified graft-donor-reactive clones, later tracked in post-transplant blood. Samples came pre-transplant, pre-randomization before withdrawal, and post-randomization after withdrawal ended.

Profiled with immunoSEQ multiplex PCR; TCRdb holds only in-frame clones, not every one. The sample contains tens of thousands of clones, over 85% of which appear only once. The material was CD4+ T cells from blood, obtained before liver transplant. This TCR came from a human donor who received a liver transplant. The chain has TRBV4-3 and TRBJ2-7; D not certain. The CDR3 sequence: CASSQVWPRTYYEQYF. CDR3 bases: TGCGCCAGCAGCCAAGTCTGGCCCCGGACCTACTACGAGCAGTACTTC.